A selection of T cell receptor beta chains follows, all from one sample in a study of blood T cell repertoires in COVID-19. Sequencing used immunoSEQ multiplex PCR; TCRdb keeps in-frame clones, though not all of them. The profile shows approximately 280,000 clones, around 87% of them singletons. Sequencing was performed on peripheral blood. The receptors come from a woman younger than 45 who had recovered from COVID-19. Each CDR3 is given with its conserved first and last residue. The D gene is left open where the match is weak. The size of a clone is reported for some rows only, either as once, few or many, or as a class for expanded clones.

size: -
D: TRBD2
J: TRBJ2-3
V: TRBV28
CDR3: CASSLPSGGDTQYF
DNA: TGTGCCAGCAGTTTACCTAGCGGGGGAGATACGCAGTATTTT

size: -
D: -
J: TRBJ2-3
V: TRBV18
CDR3: CASSPGLGSGSTDTQYF
DNA: TGTGCCAGCTCACCAGGACTTGGCAGCGGGAGCACAGATACGCAGTATTTT

size: few
D: TRBD2
J: TRBJ2-3
V: TRBV4-2
CDR3: CASSQQRESTDTQYF
DNA: TGTGCCAGCAGCCAGCAGCGGGAGTCCACAGATACGCAGTATTTT

size: few
D: TRBD1
J: TRBJ1-1
V: TRBV2
CDR3: CATGDRNTEAFF
DNA: TGTGCCACAGGGGACAGAAACACTGAAGCTTTCTTT

size: -
D: -
J: TRBJ1-1
V: TRBV19
CDR3: CASSSGLNTEAFF
DNA: TGTGCCAGTAGTTCAGGTCTGAACACTGAAGCTTTCTTT

size: -
D: -
J: TRBJ1-5
V: TRBV27
CDR3: CASSLSTRVGDQPQHF
DNA: TGTGCCAGCAGTTTATCAACCCGGGTAGGGGATCAGCCCCAGCATTTT

size: -
D: -
J: TRBJ2-5
V: TRBV7-3
CDR3: CASSLTGALGETQYF
DNA: TGTGCCAGCAGCTTAACGGGAGCATTAGGGGAGACCCAGTACTTC

size: -
D: -
J: TRBJ1-1
V: TRBV9
CDR3: CASSPAGGGRNTEAFF
DNA: TGTGCCAGCAGCCCGGCGGGGGGAGGAAGAAACACTGAAGCTTTCTTT

size: -
D: TRBD2
J: TRBJ2-1
V: TRBV28
CDR3: CASSLAGAYNEQFF
DNA: TGTGCCAGCAGTCTAGCGGGTGCCTACAATGAGCAGTTCTTC

size: -
D: -
J: TRBJ1-2
V: TRBV5-1
CDR3: CASSLGAGVSNYGYTF
DNA: TGCGCCAGCAGCTTGGGGGCCGGGGTCTCTAACTATGGCTACACCTTC

size: -
D: -
J: TRBJ1-1
V: TRBV6-5
CDR3: CASSSGWRTGEAFF
DNA: TGTGCCAGCAGTAGCGGGTGGAGGACTGGTGAAGCTTTCTTT

size: few
D: TRBD2
J: TRBJ2-2
V: TRBV6-5
CDR3: CASRRGLEAGELFF
DNA: TGTGCCAGCAGAAGGGGACTAGAGGCAGGGGAGCTGTTTTTT

size: -
D: TRBD1
J: TRBJ1-1
V: TRBV10-3
CDR3: CAISESEGASANTEAFF
DNA: TGTGCCATCAGTGAGTCGGAGGGGGCCTCTGCGAACACTGAAGCTTTCTTT

size: -
D: -
J: TRBJ1-1
V: TRBV4-1
CDR3: CASSQVVAVEAFF
DNA: TGCGCCAGCAGCCAAGTTGTGGCTGTTGAAGCTTTCTTT

size: -
D: -
J: TRBJ1-5
V: TRBV28
CDR3: CASSFGESNQPQHF
DNA: TGTGCCAGCAGTTTTGGAGAGAGCAATCAGCCCCAGCATTTT